A single sample gave rise to the 13 T cell receptor beta chains below, sequenced in a study of CD8+CD57+ T cells in acquired aplastic anemia. Genomic DNA was employed as the template in profiling TCR beta VDJ and CDR3. TCRdb used MiXCR to reprocess the reads, holding one entry per CDR3 protein. The table includes 200,000 to 300,000 distinct CDR3 sequences, 65% to 90% detected once. Selection for sequencing was limited to patients who had shown CD8+CD57+ cell expansion by flow cytometry. Sequencing input: sorted CD4+, CD8+, or CD8+CD57+ T cells (not recorded which) from PBMCs. These receptors all stem from a human donor with aplastic anemia.

V usage is TRBV2 and J usage is TRBJ1-2; D gene uncertain. Germline V gene sequence: CDR1 SNHLY, CDR2 FYNNEI. V was shortened by 4 bases and J by 0 bases, with 9 bases between the two germline ends. The CDR3 has 14 residues. The CDR3 here is CASSVVTTNYGYTF. CDR3 nucleotide sequence: TGTGCCAGCAGTGTGGTGACCACTAACTATGGCTACACCTTC.

The chain combines TRBV7-2 with TRBJ2-3; 8 bases align to TRBD2. CDR1 is SGHTA and CDR2 is FQGNSA in the germline V gene. With V trimmed by 1 base and J by 6 bases, 6 bases remained unmatched. This CDR3 has 15 amino acids. CDR3 region: CASSLGAGGPDTQYF. The CDR3 DNA follows: TGTGCCAGCAGCTTAGGTGCGGGAGGTCCCGATACGCAGTATTTT.

Concerning this clonotype: No conserved phenylalanine or tryptophan is present at the end of the CDR3, so a read error is the likely explanation. The rearrangement joins TRBV2 to TRBJ2-1, with D perhaps TRBD1 (7 bases). Per the germline V gene, CDR1 is SNHLY and CDR2 is FYNNEI. This CDR3 contains 16 residues. V was cut by 8 bases and J by 12 bases, with 29 bases left in between. CDR3 in amino acids: CASGQGGGNGQDVQFC. Here the CDR3 DNA reads TGTGCCAGCGGCCAGGGGGGCGGAAACGGTCAGGATGTGCAGTTCTGC.

The V and J genes are TRBV7-9 and TRBJ1-1; D is uncertain. Germline loops: CDR1 SEHNR, CDR2 FQNEAQ (reference sequence). The V gene lost 5 bases and the J gene lost 13 bases, with 26 bases spanning the gap. The CDR3 consists of 15 residues. The CDR3 coding sequence is TGTGCCAGCAGCCCCTATGGGAGCACAGATACGCAGTATTTCTTT. Its translation: CASSPYGSTDTQYFF. The entire variable domain, with the rest obtained from reference TRBV7-9 and TRBJ1-1, is as follows: DTGVSQNPRHKITKRGQNVTFRCDPISEHNRLYWYRQTLGQGPEFLTYFQNEAQLEKSRLLSDRFSAERPKGSFSTLEIQRTEQGDSAMYLCASSPYGSTDTQYFFGQGTRLTVV.

The chain couples TRBV7-2 to TRBJ2-7, with a possible D match to TRBD1 (6 bases). Germline CDR1 and CDR2: SGHTA and FQGNSA. Deletions cut 3 bases from V and 1 base from J, with 22 bases between. This CDR3 region has 18 residues. CDR3 amino acids: CASSFQRDWTALSYEQYV. The CDR3 DNA reads TGTGCCAGCAGCTTCCAGCGAGACTGGACAGCCCTTTCCTACGAGCAGTACGTC.

The V and J genes are TRBV6-5 and TRBJ2-7; 8 bases line up with TRBD1. Germline-derived CDR1 and CDR2 are MNHEY and SVGAGI. This CDR3 has 13 residues. CDR3 bases: TGTGCCAGCAGGCGAGGACAGGGTTACGGGCAGTACGTC. This codes for CASRRGQGYGQYV.

In regard to this clonotype: Without the conserved terminal phenylalanine or tryptophan, this CDR3 likely stems from a read error. Because the CDR3's place on the DNA is in doubt, the DNA is left out and the CDR3 is given as listed by TCRdb. The genes are TRBV7-9 and TRBJ1-2. The V gene's germline CDR1 is SEHNR and CDR2 FQNEAQ (reference sequence). Inclusive of both ends, the CDR3 amounts to 13 amino acids. CDR3 sequence: CASSQGLAERYSC.

The chain uses TRBV20-1 and TRBJ1-1; D ambiguous. The germline CDR1 and CDR2 sequences are DFQATT and SNEGSKA (reference sequence). The CDR3 sequence is 12 residues long. The germline V and J ends were trimmed by 0 bases and 10 bases, with 12 bases remaining between them. CDR3 nucleotide sequence: TGCAGTGCTAGAGACAGAGACAAGGGAGCTTTCTTT. Its translation is CSARDRDKGAFF.

V gene TRBV2 combines with J gene TRBJ1-5; perhaps TRBD1 as D (6 bases). V was pared by 6 bases and J by 1 base, with 13 bases between. CDR1 is SNHLY, CDR2 FYNNEI, per germline. The CDR3 sequence is 15 residues long. CDR3 sequence reads: CASRGTRGSNQPQHF. Here the CDR3 DNA reads TGTGCCAGCAGAGGAACCAGGGGAAGCAATCAGCCCCAGCATTTT.

V and J are TRBV7-9 and TRBJ2-6; 7 bases align to TRBD2. CDR1 and CDR2 (germline): SEHNR, FQNEAQ (reference sequence). Unmatched junction bases numbered 13, after V lost 3 bases and J lost 11 bases. This CDR3 has 16 amino acids. The CDR3 coding sequence is TGTGCCAGCAGCTTGTCGGGTAGAAGCGGGGAGCACGTCCTGACTTTC. This gives the protein CASSLSGRSGEHVLTF.

The CDR3 nucleotides are TGTGCCAGCAGTTGGGACAGCCCTCACACAGATACGCAGTATTTT. It specifies CASSWDSPHTDTQYF. V is TRBV2 and J is TRBJ2-3, with 7 bases that match TRBD1. The germline V gene encodes CDR1 SNHLY and CDR2 FYNNEI. The CDR3 has 15 amino acids. V was pared by 5 bases and J by 2 bases, with 7 bases of the junction left unmatched.

This clonotype was seen only a few times. The junction departs from germline at one end; a sequencing error may be responsible. The rearrangement links TRBV24-1 to TRBJ2-3; D not certain. The CDR3 covers 11 residues. Germline CDR1 reads KGHDR; CDR2 reads SFDVKD. CDR3 in DNA: TGTGCCAGCAGTCATACAGATACGCAGTATTTT. Amino acids: CASSHTDTQYF.

The genes are TRBV20-1 and TRBJ2-7; D may be TRBD1 (6 bases). The CDR3 has 12 amino acids. V was cut by 3 bases and J by 2 bases, with 8 bases left in between. Germline V gives CDR1 DFQATT, CDR2 SNEGSKA (reference sequence). CDR3 protein: CSASWTAYEQYF. The CDR3 DNA is TGCAGTGCTAGTTGGACAGCCTACGAGCAGTACTTC.